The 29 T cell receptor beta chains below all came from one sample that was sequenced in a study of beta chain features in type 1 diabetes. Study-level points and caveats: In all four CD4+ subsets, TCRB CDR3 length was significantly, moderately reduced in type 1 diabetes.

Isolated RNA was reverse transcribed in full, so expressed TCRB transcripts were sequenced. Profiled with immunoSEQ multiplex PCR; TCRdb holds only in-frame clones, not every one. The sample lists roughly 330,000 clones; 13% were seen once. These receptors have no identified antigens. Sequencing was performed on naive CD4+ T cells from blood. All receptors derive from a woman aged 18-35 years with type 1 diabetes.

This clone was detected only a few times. This chain's CDR3 is CASSIAGSYEQYV. CDR3 nucleotides: TGTGCCAGCTCAATAGCGGGGTCCTACGAGCAGTACGTC. The V and J genes are TRBV18 and TRBJ2-7; TRBD2 matches 8 bases. Germline assignment: CDR1 KGHSH and CDR2 LQKENI. The CDR3 covers 13 residues. V trimming: 5 bases; J trimming: 1 base; junction bases outside the gene matches: 1.

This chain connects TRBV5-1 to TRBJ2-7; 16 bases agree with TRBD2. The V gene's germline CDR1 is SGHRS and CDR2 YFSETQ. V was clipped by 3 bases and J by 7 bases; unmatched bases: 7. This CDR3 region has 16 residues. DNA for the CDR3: TGCGCCAGCAGCTGGGGACTAGCGGGAGGGCCGGATGAGCAGTACTTC. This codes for CASSWGLAGGPDEQYF.

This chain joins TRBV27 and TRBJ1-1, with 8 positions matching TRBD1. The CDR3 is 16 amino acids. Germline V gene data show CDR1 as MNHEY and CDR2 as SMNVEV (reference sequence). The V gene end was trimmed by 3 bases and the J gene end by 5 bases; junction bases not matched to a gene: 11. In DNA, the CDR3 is TGTGCCAGCAGTTTCAACGGACAGGGCAGGGGAACTGAAGCTTTCTTT. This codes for CASSFNGQGRGTEAFF.

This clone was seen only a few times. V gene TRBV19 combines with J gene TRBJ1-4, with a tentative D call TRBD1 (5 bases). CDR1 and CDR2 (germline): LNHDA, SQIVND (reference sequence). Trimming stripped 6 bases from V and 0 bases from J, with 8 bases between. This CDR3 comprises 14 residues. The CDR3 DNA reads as TGTGCCAGTAGGGACACCTCAACTAATGAAAAACTGTTTTTT. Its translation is CASRDTSTNEKLFF.

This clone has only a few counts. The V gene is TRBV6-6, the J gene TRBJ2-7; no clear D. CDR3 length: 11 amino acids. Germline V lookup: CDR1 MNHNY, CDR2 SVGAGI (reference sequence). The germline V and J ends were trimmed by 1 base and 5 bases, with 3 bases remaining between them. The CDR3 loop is CASSYFDEQYF. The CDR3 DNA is TGTGCCAGCAGTTACTTCGACGAGCAGTACTTC.

For the CDR3, the DNA is TGTGCCAGCAGCTTAGGGTCGCGCGGGGGGCTCGGGGAGACCCAGTACTTC. This translates into CASSLGSRGGLGETQYF. The rearrangement uses TRBV11-2 and TRBJ2-5, with 8 bases lining up with TRBD2. The junction had 12 bases not matched to a gene; V was cut back by 1 base and J by 5 bases. The CDR3 totals 17 residues. Germline V gives CDR1 SGHAT, CDR2 FQNNGV.

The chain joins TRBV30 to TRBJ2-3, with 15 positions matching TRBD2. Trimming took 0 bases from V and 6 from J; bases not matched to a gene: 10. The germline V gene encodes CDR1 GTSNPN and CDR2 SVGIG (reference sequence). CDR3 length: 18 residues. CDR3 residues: CAWSVPSGLAGGRDTQYF. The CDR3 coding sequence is TGTGCCTGGAGTGTACCGTCGGGACTAGCGGGAGGCCGGGATACGCAGTATTTT.

CDR3 DNA sequence: TGTGCCAGCAGCTTAGGGGGGACAGCGAACACCGGGGAGCTGTTTTTT. It codes for CASSLGGTANTGELFF. The V gene is TRBV11-3, the J gene TRBJ2-2; 7 nucleotides align to TRBD1. Per germline, CDR1 SGHNT and CDR2 YENEEA. J gave up 0 bases and V 1 base, and 2 bases lay outside the gene matches. CDR3 length equals 16 residues.

CDR3 sequence (DNA): TGCGCCAGCAGCCAAGATAGTCGGGGACAGCGCAACACTGAAGCTTTCTTT. This sequence encodes CASSQDSRGQRNTEAFF. J is TRBJ1-1 and V is TRBV4-3; 7 bases line up with TRBD1. Germline values: CDR1 LGHNA, CDR2 YSLEER. The ends lost 0 bases at V and 2 bases at J; junction bases unmatched: 9. The length of the CDR3 is 17 residues.

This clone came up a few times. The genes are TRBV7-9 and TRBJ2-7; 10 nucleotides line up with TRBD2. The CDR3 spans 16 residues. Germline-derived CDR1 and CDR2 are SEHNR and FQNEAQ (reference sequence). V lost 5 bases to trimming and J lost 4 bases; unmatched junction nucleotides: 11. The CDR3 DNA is TGTGCCAGCAGCCGCCGGGCTAGCGGGAGTCGGTACGAGCAGTACTTC. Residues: CASSRRASGSRYEQYF.

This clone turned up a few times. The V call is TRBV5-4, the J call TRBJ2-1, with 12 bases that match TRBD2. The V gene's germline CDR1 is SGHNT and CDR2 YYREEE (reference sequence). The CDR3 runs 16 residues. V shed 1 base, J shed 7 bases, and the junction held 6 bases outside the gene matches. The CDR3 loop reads CASSLYLAGGVNEQFF. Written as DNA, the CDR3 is TGTGCCAGCAGCTTGTACCTAGCGGGAGGGGTGAATGAGCAGTTCTTC.

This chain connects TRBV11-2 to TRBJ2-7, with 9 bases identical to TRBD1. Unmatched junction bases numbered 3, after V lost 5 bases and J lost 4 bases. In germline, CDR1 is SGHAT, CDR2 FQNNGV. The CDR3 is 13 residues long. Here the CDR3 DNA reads TGTGCCAGCAGCGCTGACAGGGGGTACGAGCAGTACTTC. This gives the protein CASSADRGYEQYF.

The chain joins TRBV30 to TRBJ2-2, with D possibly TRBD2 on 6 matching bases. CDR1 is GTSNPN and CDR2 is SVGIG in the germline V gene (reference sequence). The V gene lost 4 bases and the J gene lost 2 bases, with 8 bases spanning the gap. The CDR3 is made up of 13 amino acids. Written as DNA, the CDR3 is TGTGCCTGGAATAGCGGAAACACCGGGGAGCTGTTTTTT. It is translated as CAWNSGNTGELFF.

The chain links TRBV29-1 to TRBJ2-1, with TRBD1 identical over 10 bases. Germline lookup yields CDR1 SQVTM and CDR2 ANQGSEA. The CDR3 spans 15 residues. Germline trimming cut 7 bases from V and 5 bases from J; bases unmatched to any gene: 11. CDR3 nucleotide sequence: TGCAGCGCTGGGCAGTGGGACAGGGGTCACAATGAGCAGTTCTTC. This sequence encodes CSAGQWDRGHNEQFF.

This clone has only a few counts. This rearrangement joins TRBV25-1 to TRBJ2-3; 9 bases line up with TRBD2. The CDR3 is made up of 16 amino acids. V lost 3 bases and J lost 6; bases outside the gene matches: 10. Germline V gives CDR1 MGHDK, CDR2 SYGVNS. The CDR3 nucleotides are TGTGCCAGCAGTGATTCCGGGACTAGCAGTGGGGATACGCAGTATTTT. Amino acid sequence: CASSDSGTSSGDTQYF.

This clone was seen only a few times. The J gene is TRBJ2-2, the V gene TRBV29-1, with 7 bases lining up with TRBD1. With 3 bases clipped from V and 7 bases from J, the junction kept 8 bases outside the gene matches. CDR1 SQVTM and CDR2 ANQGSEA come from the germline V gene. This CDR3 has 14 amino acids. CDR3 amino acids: CSVDTGVDGGELFF. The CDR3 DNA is TGCAGCGTTGATACAGGGGTCGACGGCGGGGAGCTGTTTTTT.

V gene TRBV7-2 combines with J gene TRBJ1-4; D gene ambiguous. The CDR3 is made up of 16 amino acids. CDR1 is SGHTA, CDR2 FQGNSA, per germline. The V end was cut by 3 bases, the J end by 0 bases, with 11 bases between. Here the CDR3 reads CASSFQRTATNEKLFF. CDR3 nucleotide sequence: TGTGCCAGCAGCTTTCAGCGGACTGCAACTAATGAAAAACTGTTTTTT.

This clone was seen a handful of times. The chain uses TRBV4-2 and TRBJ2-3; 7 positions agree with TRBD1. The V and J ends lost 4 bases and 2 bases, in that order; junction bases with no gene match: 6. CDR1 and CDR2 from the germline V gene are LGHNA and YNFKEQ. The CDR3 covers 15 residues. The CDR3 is CASSPSGTDTDTQYF. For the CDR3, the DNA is TGTGCCAGCAGCCCCAGTGGGACAGACACAGATACGCAGTATTTT.

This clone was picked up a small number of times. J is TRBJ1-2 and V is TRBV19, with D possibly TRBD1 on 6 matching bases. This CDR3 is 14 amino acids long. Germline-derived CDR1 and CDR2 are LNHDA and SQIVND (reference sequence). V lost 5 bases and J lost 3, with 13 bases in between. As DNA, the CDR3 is TGTGCCAGTAGTCCATGGACAGACTACTATGGCTACACCTTC. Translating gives CASSPWTDYYGYTF.

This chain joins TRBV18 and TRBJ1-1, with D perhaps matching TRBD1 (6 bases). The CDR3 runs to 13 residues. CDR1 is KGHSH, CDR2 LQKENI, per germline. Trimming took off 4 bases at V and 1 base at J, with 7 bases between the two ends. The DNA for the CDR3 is TGTGCCAGCTCACAGACAGGGAACACTGAAGCTTTCTTT. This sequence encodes CASSQTGNTEAFF.

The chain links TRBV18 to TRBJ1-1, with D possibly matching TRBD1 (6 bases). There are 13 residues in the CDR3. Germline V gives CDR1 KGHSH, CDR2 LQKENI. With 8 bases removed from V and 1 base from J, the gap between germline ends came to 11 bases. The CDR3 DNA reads TGTGCCAGCCAACAGGGCAGGAACACTGAAGCTTTCTTT. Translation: CASQQGRNTEAFF.

CDR3 DNA sequence: TGTGCCAGTAGTATAGAAAGGGGCAGGGGAAGCTACAATGAGCAGTTCTTC. Translating it yields CASSIERGRGSYNEQFF. The genes are TRBV19 and TRBJ2-1; possible D gene TRBD1, 6 bases. The CDR3 has 17 amino acids. Looked up from germline, CDR1 is LNHDA and CDR2 is SQIVND (reference sequence). V gave up 0 bases and J gave up 3 bases, with 15 bases separating them.

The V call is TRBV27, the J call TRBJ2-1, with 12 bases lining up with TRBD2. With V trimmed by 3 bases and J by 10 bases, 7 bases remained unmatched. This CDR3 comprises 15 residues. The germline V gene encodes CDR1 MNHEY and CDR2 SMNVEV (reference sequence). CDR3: CASSFRTSGIGEQFF. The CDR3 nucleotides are TGTGCCAGCAGTTTTAGGACTAGCGGGATAGGAGAGCAGTTCTTC.

CDR3 coding DNA: TGTGCCAGCAAACTACAGGGGCGAACAGATACGCAGTATTTT. Amino acids: CASKLQGRTDTQYF. The V call is TRBV2, the J call TRBJ2-3; TRBD1 matches 7 bases. Germline CDR1 SNHLY, CDR2 FYNNEI. The J segment lost 3 bases and the V segment lost 7 bases, leaving 7 bases of the junction unmatched. The CDR3 is 14 residues long.

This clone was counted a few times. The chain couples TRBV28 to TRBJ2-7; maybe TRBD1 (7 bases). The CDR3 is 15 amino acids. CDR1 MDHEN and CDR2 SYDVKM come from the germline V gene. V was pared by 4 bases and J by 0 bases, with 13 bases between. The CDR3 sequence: CASSSGGGLSYEQYF. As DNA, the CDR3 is TGTGCCAGCAGTTCTGGAGGGGGCCTCTCCTACGAGCAGTACTTC.

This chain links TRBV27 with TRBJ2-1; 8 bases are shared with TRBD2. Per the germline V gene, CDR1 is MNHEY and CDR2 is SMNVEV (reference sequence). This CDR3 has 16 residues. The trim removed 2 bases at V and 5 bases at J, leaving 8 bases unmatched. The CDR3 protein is CASSLGFTSGHNEQFF. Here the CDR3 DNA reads TGTGCCAGCAGTTTAGGTTTCACTAGCGGTCACAATGAGCAGTTCTTC.

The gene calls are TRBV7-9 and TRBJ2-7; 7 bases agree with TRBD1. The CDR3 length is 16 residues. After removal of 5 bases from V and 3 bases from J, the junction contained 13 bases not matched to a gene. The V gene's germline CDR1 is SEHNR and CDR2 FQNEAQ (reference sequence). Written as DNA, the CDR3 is TGTGCCAGCAGCAATTCACCCCGGACAGGCGTCTACGAGCAGTACTTC. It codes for CASSNSPRTGVYEQYF.

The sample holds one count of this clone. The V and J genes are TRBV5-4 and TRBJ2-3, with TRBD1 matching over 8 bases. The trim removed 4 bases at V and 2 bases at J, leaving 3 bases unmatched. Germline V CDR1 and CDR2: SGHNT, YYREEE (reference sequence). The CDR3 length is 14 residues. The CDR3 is CASSPGQDTDTQYF. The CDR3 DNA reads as TGTGCCAGCAGCCCGGGACAGGACACAGATACGCAGTATTTT.

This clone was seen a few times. This chain's CDR3 is CASRLDTDTQYF. The CDR3 DNA is TGTGCCAGCAGACTCGACACAGATACGCAGTATTTT. The chain employs TRBV6-6 and TRBJ2-3; D not resolved. CDR3 length: 12 residues. In germline, CDR1 is MNHNY, CDR2 SVGAGI (reference sequence). The V gene lost 6 bases and the J gene lost 2 bases, with 6 bases spanning the gap.